This entry concerns a single T cell receptor (beta chain). As yet, its antigen is unknown. This sample was taken from a study of graft-versus-host responses after intestinal transplantation. Study-level information: Among the recipients, all got anti-thymocyte globulin induction and then tacrolimus and steroids for around 3 years.

Germline-derived CDR1 and CDR2 are LNHDA and SQIVND (reference sequence). The CDR3 is made up of 13 amino acids. Broader study findings: An association linked early post-transplant HvG declines with peak circulating GvH clone levels. Among recipient marrow samples, GvH clones were found; some appeared first in ileum or blood. The study found high graft-versus-host to host-versus-graft clonal ratios in allografts of patients with graft-donor T cell macrochimerism.

Generated by immunoSEQ multiplex PCR, the TCRdb table keeps only in-frame clones and is missing some. The sample includes over 45,000 clones, about 93% of them seen just once. The origin of this receptor is a human patient who received an intestinal transplant, so some T cells may come from the graft donor. Sequencing was performed on PBMCs, taken more than 750 days after a first intestinal transplant, on the day of a second. V usage is TRBV19 and J usage is TRBJ2-5, with D possibly being TRBD1 (6 bases). The closer fit of TRBJ2-7 to the DNA end suggests the J call may be wrong. The CDR3 sequence is CASSTGETYEQYF. The CDR3 DNA reads TGTGCCAGTAGTACAGGGGAGACCTACGAGCAGTACTTC.